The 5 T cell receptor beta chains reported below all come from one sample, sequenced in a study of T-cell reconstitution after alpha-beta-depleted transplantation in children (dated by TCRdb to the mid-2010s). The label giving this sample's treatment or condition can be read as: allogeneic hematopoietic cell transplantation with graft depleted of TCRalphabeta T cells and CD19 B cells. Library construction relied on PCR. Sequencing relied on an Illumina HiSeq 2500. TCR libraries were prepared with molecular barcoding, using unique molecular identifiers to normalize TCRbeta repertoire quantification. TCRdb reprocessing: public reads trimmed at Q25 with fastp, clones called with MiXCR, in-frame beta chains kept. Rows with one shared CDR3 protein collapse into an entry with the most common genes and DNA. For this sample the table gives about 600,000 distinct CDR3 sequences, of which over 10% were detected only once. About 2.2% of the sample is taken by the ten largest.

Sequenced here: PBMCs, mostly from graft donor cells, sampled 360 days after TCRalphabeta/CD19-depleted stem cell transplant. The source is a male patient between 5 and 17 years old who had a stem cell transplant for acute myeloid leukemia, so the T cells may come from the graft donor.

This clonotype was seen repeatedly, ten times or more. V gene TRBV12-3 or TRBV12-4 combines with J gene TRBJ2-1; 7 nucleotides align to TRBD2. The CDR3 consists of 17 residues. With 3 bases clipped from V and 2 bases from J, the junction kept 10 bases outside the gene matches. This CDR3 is CASSFAGDFLAYNEQFF. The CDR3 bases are TGTGCCAGCAGTTTCGCGGGGGACTTTTTAGCCTACAATGAGCAGTTCTTC.

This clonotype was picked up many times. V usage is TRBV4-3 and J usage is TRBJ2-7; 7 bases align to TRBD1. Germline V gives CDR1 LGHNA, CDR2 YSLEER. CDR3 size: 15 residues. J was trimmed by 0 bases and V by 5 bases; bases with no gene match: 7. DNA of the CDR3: TGCGCCAGCAGCAATTCCCGGGACAGCTCCTACGAGCAGTACTTC. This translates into CASSNSRDSSYEQYF.

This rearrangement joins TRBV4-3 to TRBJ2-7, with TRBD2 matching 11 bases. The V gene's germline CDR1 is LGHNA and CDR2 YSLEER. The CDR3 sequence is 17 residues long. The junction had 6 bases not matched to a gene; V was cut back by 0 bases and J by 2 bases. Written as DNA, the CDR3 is TGCGCCAGCAGCCAAGAACTAGCGGGAGCCTCTACCTACGAGCAGTACTTC. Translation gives CASSQELAGASTYEQYF.

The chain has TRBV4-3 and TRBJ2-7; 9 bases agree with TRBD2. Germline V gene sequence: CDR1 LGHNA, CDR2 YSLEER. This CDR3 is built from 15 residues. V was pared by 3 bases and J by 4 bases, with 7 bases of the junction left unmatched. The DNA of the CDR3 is TGCGCCAGCAGCCAGGCATGGACTAGCGCGTACGAGCAGTACTTC. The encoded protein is CASSQAWTSAYEQYF.

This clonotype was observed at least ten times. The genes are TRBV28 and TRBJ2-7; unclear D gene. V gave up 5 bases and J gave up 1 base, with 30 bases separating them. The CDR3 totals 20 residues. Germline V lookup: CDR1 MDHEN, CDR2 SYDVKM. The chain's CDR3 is CASSLQSPGSSQKTSYEQYF. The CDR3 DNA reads TGTGCCAGCAGTCTCCAGTCGCCCGGTAGTAGTCAGAAAACTTCCTACGAGCAGTACTTC.